The clone carrying this T cell receptor beta chain came up a few times. A J-beta primer mix and a sample-barcoded 5' primer were used in a second PCR of about 6 to 12 cycles. TCRdb redid the calling of the 5' RACE reads with MiXCR, one entry per CDR3 protein. The sample lists roughly 700,000 distinct CDR3 sequences; roughly 25% were seen once. The data were taken from a study of blood T cells in healthy people across ages. Germline CDR1 reads DFQATT; CDR2 reads SNEGSKA (reference sequence). CDR3 size: 11 residues. These same data were also listed under a study on T cells of mothers and their children. This second report adds: cDNA was made from all extracted RNA, around 1.5 ug per 15 ul. No clone of persistent microchimeric T cells was detected.

Material: blood. This clonotype was obtained from a boy younger than 18 in good health. The chain is built from TRBV20-1 and TRBJ2-1, with D uncertain. TRBJ2-7 explains the end of the DNA better; the J call may be wrong. CDR3 coding DNA: TGCAGTGCTCTACATACGAACGAGCAGTACTTC. Translated, it gives CSALHTNEQYF.